This T cell receptor beta chain was obtained from a study of post-analysis software for immune sequencing data. Unique molecular identifiers featured in each of the TCR beta cDNA libraries. TCRdb itself ran the PCR reads through MiXCR, one entry per CDR3 protein. The sample contains 750,000 to 900,000 distinct CDR3 sequences, about half of which appear only once. Turning to this clonotype: Its specificity is not known.

Study conclusions and caveats: Patients with multiple sclerosis recorded significantly lower normalized Chao1 diversity than controls, the study found. Samples from one preparation batch, clustered by F measure, grouped strongly together. There were a few TRBV segments more frequent in patients than controls, and TRBV5-6, TRBV5-1 and TRBV20-1 were among them.

The germline CDR1 and CDR2 sequences are DFQATT and SNEGSKA (reference sequence). The CDR3 spans 14 residues. Between the trimmed V and J ends, which lost 5 bases and 2 bases, there was a span of 13 bases. The chain couples TRBV20-1 to TRBJ2-1; no clear D. The receptor's source is a girl aged 10 to 17 with multiple sclerosis. Sequencing was carried out using blood. The CDR3 reads CSAATLDPYNEQFF. CDR3 in DNA: TGCAGTGCTGCGACCCTGGACCCCTACAATGAGCAGTTCTTC.